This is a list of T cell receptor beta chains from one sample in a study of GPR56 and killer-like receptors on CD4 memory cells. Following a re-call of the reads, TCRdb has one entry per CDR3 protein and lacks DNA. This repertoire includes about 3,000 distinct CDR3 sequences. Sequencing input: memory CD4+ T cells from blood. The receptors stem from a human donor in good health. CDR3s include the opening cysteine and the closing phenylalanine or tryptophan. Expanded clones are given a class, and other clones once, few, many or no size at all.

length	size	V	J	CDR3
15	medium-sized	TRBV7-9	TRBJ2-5	CASSLMDSPQETQYF
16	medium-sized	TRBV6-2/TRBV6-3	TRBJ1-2	CASSSRALLGDYGYTF
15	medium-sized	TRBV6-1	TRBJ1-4	CASSTSTGGSEKLFF
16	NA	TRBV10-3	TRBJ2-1	CAISAFTSGGYNEQFF
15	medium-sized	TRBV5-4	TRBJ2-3	CASSLTSGRADTQYF
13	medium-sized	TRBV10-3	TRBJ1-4	CAISERSNEKLFF
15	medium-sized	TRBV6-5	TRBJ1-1	CASSPQIVWNTEAFF
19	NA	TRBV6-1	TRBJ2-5	CASRLFDRGRGLASETQYF
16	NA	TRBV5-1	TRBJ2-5	CASSLEVAGPGETQYF
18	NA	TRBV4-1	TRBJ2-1	CASSQMGGLGGRDNEQFF
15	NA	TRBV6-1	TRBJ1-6	CASTTGTGNNSPLHF
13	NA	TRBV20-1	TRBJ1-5	CSAAETSNQPQHF
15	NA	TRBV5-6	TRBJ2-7	CASSLVDVRPYEQYF
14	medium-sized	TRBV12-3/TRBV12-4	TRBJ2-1	CASAGTGGYNEQFF
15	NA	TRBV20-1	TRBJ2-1	CSASPGTFPNNEQFF
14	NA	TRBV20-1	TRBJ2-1	CSADNAGAHNEQFF
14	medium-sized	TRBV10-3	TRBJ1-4	CAISYDGLGEKLFF
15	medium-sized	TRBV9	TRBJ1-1	CASSPIGGGGTEAFF
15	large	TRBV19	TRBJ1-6	CASSIDGPPRSPLHF
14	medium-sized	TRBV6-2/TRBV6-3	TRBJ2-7	CASSSDPLRAEQYF
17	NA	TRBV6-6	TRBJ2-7	CASSYSPGGGGPYEQYF
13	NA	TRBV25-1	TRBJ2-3	CASSRLSTDTQYF
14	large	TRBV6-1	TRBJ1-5	CASRIPGSNQPQHF
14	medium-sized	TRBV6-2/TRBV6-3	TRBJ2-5	CASSYYGGGETQYF
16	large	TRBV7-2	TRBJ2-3	CASSLEAARSTDTQYF
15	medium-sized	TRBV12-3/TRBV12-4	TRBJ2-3	CASSLRASRTDTQYF
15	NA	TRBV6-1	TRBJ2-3	CASTEGGGAQDTQYF
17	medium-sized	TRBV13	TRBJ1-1	CASSPRQGRMSGTEAFF
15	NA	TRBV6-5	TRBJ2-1	CASSYQTRGRDEQFF
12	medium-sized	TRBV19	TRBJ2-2	CASGTGTGELFF
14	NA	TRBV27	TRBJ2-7	CASSPSGVGYEQYF